This T cell receptor beta chain comes out of a study of blood T cell repertoires in COVID-19. Assignment of participants to cohorts was predicated upon participant-reported clinical history. This table comes from immunoSEQ multiplex PCR, and its TCRdb copy is limited to in-frame clones, with some not included. The sample has about 140,000 clones; 87% are singletons. CDR1 SNHLY and CDR2 FYNNEI come from the germline V gene. V was clipped by 6 bases and J by 5 bases; unmatched bases: 7. This CDR3 has 14 residues. The clonotype originates from a man between 60 and 70 years old who had recovered from COVID-19. What was sequenced was PBMCs or T cells enriched from blood (not recorded which). This chain links TRBV2 with TRBJ1-1; TRBD1 matches at 9 bases. CDR3 nucleotides: TGTGCCAGCAGGGGGACAGGGAGGGAAACTGAAGCTTTCTTT. It yields the protein CASRGTGRETEAFF.